Sequencing of this TCR beta chain was carried out in a study of cytomegalovirus exposure and HLA in healthy donors. General observations from the study: The authors enumerated roughly 180 TCR beta chains as linked to cytomegalovirus. Presence/absence analyses assumed roughly uniform sequencing depth across donors.

This PCR relied on a set of 60 Vbeta primers and 13 Jbeta primers. Generated by immunoSEQ multiplex PCR, the TCRdb table keeps only in-frame clones and is missing some. Counted here are about 120,000 clones, around 60% occurring once; the ten biggest clones make up about a tenth. V gave up 6 bases and J gave up 3 bases, with 21 bases separating them. The CDR3 consists of 16 residues. In germline, CDR1 is SNHLY, CDR2 FYNNEI. This clone was counted many times. Its antigen is undetermined. Sequencing was performed on PBMCs. The TCR sequence derives from a man aged 35 to 55 in good health and CMV-seropositive. V and J are TRBV2 and TRBJ2-7; D is possibly TRBD1 (5 bases). The CDR3 nucleotides read TGTGCCAGCAGCGACAGAATACTTTTGATCGGCTACGAGCAGTACTTC. Translation: CASSDRILLIGYEQYF.